Below, 31 T cell receptor beta chains from the same sample are listed, as sequenced in a study of Ad26.COV2.S vaccination and SARS-CoV-2 variants. As for treatment: roughly 18 received Ad26.COV2.S at low or high dose, single or two shots; about 5 received placebo; per-sample allocation not given. It was on day 63 after the first vaccine or placebo injection that samples were taken. TCRdb keeps only in-frame clones here, not all; method: immunoSEQ multiplex PCR. This table holds about 400,000 clones, roughly 85% found once. The sequencing here drew on peripheral blood, taken in a trial of Ad26.COV2.S vaccine versus placebo. All receptors derive from a person aged 18 to 65 who received the Ad26.COV2.S COVID-19 vaccine or a placebo.

The chain joins TRBV7-2 to TRBJ2-3, with D perhaps matching TRBD1 (6 bases). CDR3 length: 15 amino acids. Trimming removed 5 bases from V and 6 bases from J, with 18 bases in between. Germline-derived CDR1 and CDR2 are SGHTA and FQGNSA. CDR3 protein: CASSIRGTGTDTQYF. CDR3 coding DNA: TGTGCCAGCAGCATTAGGGGTACAGGGACGGATACGCAGTATTTT.

The chain joins TRBV6-5 to TRBJ1-2; possibly TRBD1 for D (5 bases). The germline V and J ends were trimmed by 6 bases and 4 bases, with 12 bases remaining between them. Germline V gene data show CDR1 as MNHEY and CDR2 as SVGAGI. CDR3 length: 13 amino acids. The CDR3 sequence is CASSIRVGYGYTF. CDR3 nucleotide sequence: TGTGCCAGCAGCATCAGGGTGGGCTATGGCTACACCTTC.

V is TRBV24-1 and J is TRBJ2-7; D perhaps matches TRBD1 (6 bases). Trimming cost V 4 bases and J 3 bases, with 9 bases left between them. The CDR3 sequence is 13 residues long. The germline V gene has CDR1 KGHDR and CDR2 SFDVKD. The CDR3 sequence: CATSEGRGYEQYF. The DNA of the CDR3 is TGTGCCACCAGTGAAGGCAGGGGCTACGAGCAGTACTTC.

This clone occurred a few times. The V call is TRBV27, the J call TRBJ1-6; tentatively, D is TRBD1 (6 bases). The germline gives CDR1 MNHEY, CDR2 SMNVEV (reference sequence). V was shortened by 6 bases and J by 12 bases, with 12 bases between the two germline ends. CDR3 length: 12 amino acids. The DNA for the CDR3 is TGTGCCAGCAGGGATAGGGGGGAACCCCTCCACTTT. Protein product: CASRDRGEPLHF.

The chain uses TRBV11-2 and TRBJ2-7, with D unclear. V was clipped by 5 bases and J by 3 bases, with 17 bases between them. The CDR3 length is 15 residues. Per germline, CDR1 SGHAT and CDR2 FQNNGV. Written as DNA, the CDR3 is TGTGCCAGCAGCCACTTTCGGCACAGCCTCTACGAGCAGTACTTC. Its protein is CASSHFRHSLYEQYF.

V is TRBV6-2 or TRBV6-3 and J is TRBJ1-1; D gene ambiguous. The CDR3 is 14 residues long. The V end lost 0 bases, the J end lost 1 base, and 6 bases lay between the germline ends. Germline-derived CDR1 and CDR2 are MNHEY and SVGEGT. The CDR3: CASSYSRQNTEAFF. CDR3 bases: TGTGCCAGCAGTTACTCCCGCCAGAACACTGAAGCTTTCTTT.

The rearrangement links TRBV6-5 to TRBJ2-3, with D uncertain. The germline V and J ends were trimmed by 6 bases and 2 bases, with 12 bases remaining between them. This CDR3 is built from 14 residues. Germline assignment: CDR1 MNHEY and CDR2 SVGAGI. The CDR3 region is CASSRTRDTDTQYF. CDR3 coding DNA: TGTGCCAGCAGCAGGACCAGAGACACAGATACGCAGTATTTT.

J is TRBJ2-5 and V is TRBV5-6; 7 nucleotides align to TRBD2. V lost 3 bases and J lost 0; bases outside the gene matches: 14. Germline CDR1 SGHDT, CDR2 YYEEEE. CDR3 length: 18 amino acids. The CDR3 loop reads CASSSFRLRLAYQETQYF. As DNA, the CDR3 is TGTGCCAGCAGCTCCTTCAGGCTGAGACTAGCCTACCAAGAGACCCAGTACTTC.

This rearrangement joins TRBV6-2 or TRBV6-3 to TRBJ2-1; 9 bases fit TRBD1. Trimming at V came to 2 bases and at J to 15 bases, leaving 2 bases not matched to a gene. Germline CDR1 reads MNHEY; CDR2 reads SVGEGT. The CDR3 extends over 11 amino acids. In nucleotides, the CDR3 is TGTGCCAGCAGTTACGGGACAGGGCCGTTCTTC. Amino acid sequence: CASSYGTGPFF.

This chain connects TRBV5-1 to TRBJ2-2; TRBD1 matches 9 bases. The junction had 7 bases not matched to a gene; V was cut back by 2 bases and J by 5 bases. This CDR3 region has 16 residues. Germline V lookup: CDR1 SGHRS, CDR2 YFSETQ. CDR3 sequence reads: CASSFGTGIRTGELFF. The CDR3 nucleotides are TGCGCCAGCAGCTTCGGGACAGGGATTAGGACCGGGGAGCTGTTTTTT.

This clone showed up just once. This rearrangement joins TRBV5-1 to TRBJ1-3; TRBD1 is a possible D gene (5 bases). This CDR3 comprises 16 residues. V lost 0 bases, J lost 2 bases, and 12 bases lay in between. From germline, CDR1 is SGHRS and CDR2 YFSETQ. CDR3 coding DNA: TGCGCCAGCAGCTTGGCGGGCCAGGGAGCTGGAAACACCATATATTTT. Protein sequence: CASSLAGQGAGNTIYF.

This clone was detected only a few times. This chain links TRBV7-9 with TRBJ2-2, with D possibly matching TRBD1 (6 bases). Germline lookup yields CDR1 SEHNR and CDR2 FQNEAQ (reference sequence). This CDR3 comprises 13 residues. Trimming removed 3 bases at V and 10 bases at J, with 12 bases between. CDR3: CASSLLGAKELFF. Here the CDR3 DNA reads TGTGCCAGCAGCTTGTTGGGGGCGAAGGAGCTGTTTTTT.

The chain has TRBV11-2 and TRBJ2-7, with 11 bases identical to TRBD2. Trimming cost V 4 bases and J 3 bases; bases outside gene matches: 11. The CDR3 has 17 amino acids. Germline values: CDR1 SGHAT, CDR2 FQNNGV. Written as DNA, the CDR3 is TGTGCCAGCAGCTCCTCTATCCTAGCGGGAGGCCGCTACGAGCAGTACTTC. Protein product: CASSSSILAGGRYEQYF.

The CDR3 nucleotides read TGCAGTGCTAGTAAGGGGAATGAGCGAGGCTACACCTTC. As protein: CSASKGNERGYTF. This chain joins TRBV20-1 and TRBJ1-2; TRBD1 might be the D (5 bases). Trimming removed 3 bases at V and 8 bases at J, with 16 bases between. This CDR3 comprises 13 residues. Germline V CDR1 and CDR2: DFQATT, SNEGSKA (reference sequence).

The V gene is TRBV19, the J gene TRBJ2-5; the D gene is possibly TRBD2 (6 bases). Trimming removed 4 bases at V and 5 bases at J, with 14 bases between. CDR3 length: 14 residues. Germline lookup yields CDR1 LNHDA and CDR2 SQIVND (reference sequence). The CDR3 here is CASSSLASEETQYF. The CDR3 DNA follows: TGTGCCAGTAGTAGTCTAGCGTCGGAGGAGACCCAGTACTTC. Complete variable domain (other parts from reference TRBV19 and TRBJ2-5): DGGITQSPKYLFRKEGQNVTLSCEQNLNHDAMYWYRQDPGQGLRLIYYSQIVNDFQKGDIAEGYSVSREKKESFPLTVTSAQKNPTAFYLCASSSLASEETQYFGPGTRLLVL.

The rearrangement joins TRBV4-2 to TRBJ1-3, with D possibly being TRBD1 (5 bases). CDR1 and CDR2 (germline): LGHNA, YNFKEQ. V was shortened by 0 bases and J by 0 bases, with 15 bases between the two germline ends. The CDR3 runs to 18 residues. As DNA, the CDR3 is TGTGCCAGCAGCCAAGATGGGACCCGAGGGGCCTCTGGAAACACCATATATTTT. The encoded protein is CASSQDGTRGASGNTIYF.

The chain uses TRBV7-9 and TRBJ2-3; TRBD2 agrees at 9 bases. The V gene's germline CDR1 is SEHNR and CDR2 FQNEAQ (reference sequence). The CDR3 has 15 residues. The ends lost 2 bases at V and 3 bases at J; junction bases unmatched: 3. The CDR3 is CASSLRLAETDTQYF. The CDR3 coding sequence is TGTGCCAGCAGCTTACGACTAGCGGAGACAGATACGCAGTATTTT.

The V gene is TRBV19, the J gene TRBJ2-5, with D possibly being TRBD2 (6 bases). The CDR3 runs 13 residues. In germline, CDR1 is LNHDA, CDR2 SQIVND (reference sequence). Trimming pared 10 bases from V and 5 bases from J, leaving 17 bases between. The CDR3 is CATPAPGRETQYF. CDR3 in DNA: TGTGCCACCCCGGCCCCAGGGAGGGAGACCCAGTACTTC.

The V gene is TRBV3-1 (or the pseudogene TRBV3-2), the J gene TRBJ1-5; D is ambiguous. Germline-derived CDR1 and CDR2 are LGHDT and YNNKEL (reference sequence). With 4 bases removed from V and 4 bases from J, the gap between germline ends came to 14 bases. The CDR3 has 15 residues. CDR3: CASSLTFTGNQPQHF. CDR3 coding DNA: TGTGCCAGCAGCCTTACTTTCACCGGGAATCAGCCCCAGCATTTT.

This clone appeared once. The chain combines TRBV11-2 with TRBJ1-2; D is ambiguous. Germline-derived CDR1 and CDR2 are SGHAT and FQNNGV. The CDR3 runs to 15 residues. V shed 5 bases and J shed 5 bases, with 18 bases lying between them. CDR3 loop: CASSRSGREMYGYTF. The CDR3 bases are TGTGCCAGCAGCAGGTCCGGGAGAGAGATGTATGGCTACACCTTC.

The chain uses TRBV7-9 and TRBJ2-1, with 7 bases matching TRBD2. V dropped 11 bases and J dropped 6; count of bases not matched to a gene: 7. Germline assignment: CDR1 SEHNR and CDR2 FQNEAQ (reference sequence). The CDR3 totals 12 residues. The CDR3 DNA reads TGTGCCGGGGGGGTTTCGGGCAATGAGCAGTTCTTC. It translates to CAGGVSGNEQFF.

The chain is built from TRBV7-2 and TRBJ2-1; either TRBD1 or TRBD2 may supply D (5 bases each). V lost 2 bases and J lost 6, with 17 bases in between. Germline assignment: CDR1 SGHTA and CDR2 FQGNSA. The CDR3 has 16 amino acids. This CDR3 reads CASSLRGISGGNEQFF. CDR3 nucleotides: TGTGCCAGCAGCTTAAGGGGAATATCAGGAGGCAATGAGCAGTTCTTC.

The CDR3 DNA reads as TGTGCCAGCAGCTCGATGGAGGGACAGCCCCAGCATTTT. Translated: CASSSMEGQPQHF. V and J are TRBV12-3 or TRBV12-4 and TRBJ1-5; no clear D. The CDR3 has 13 amino acids. V shed 6 bases and J shed 7 bases, with 13 bases lying between them.

The gene calls are TRBV5-5 and TRBJ1-1, with 7 bases matching TRBD1. This CDR3 spans 15 amino acids. Germline V gives CDR1 SGHKS, CDR2 YYEKEE (reference sequence). V lost 4 bases, J lost 1 base, and 7 bases stayed unmatched. CDR3 in amino acids: CASSGTQGRNTEAFF. The CDR3 DNA follows: TGTGCCAGCAGCGGCACACAGGGGAGGAACACTGAAGCTTTCTTT.

This rearrangement joins TRBV7-2 to TRBJ2-3, with D possibly matching TRBD2 (5 bases). The V gene's germline CDR1 is SGHTA and CDR2 FQGNSA. The V end lost 7 bases, the J end lost 1 base, and 12 bases lay between the germline ends. This CDR3 comprises 14 residues. CDR3 DNA sequence: TGTGCCAGCAACGGAGCGGTCCGCACAGATACGCAGTATTTT. It specifies CASNGAVRTDTQYF.

The chain carries TRBV25-1 and TRBJ1-4, with D perhaps matching TRBD1 (6 bases). The CDR3 spans 14 residues. In germline, CDR1 is MGHDK, CDR2 SYGVNS. V was clipped by 6 bases and J by 5 bases, with 13 bases between them. The CDR3 DNA sequence: TGTGCCAGCAGCCAGCCGGGACAAAATGAAAAACTGTTTTTT. This sequence encodes CASSQPGQNEKLFF.

This chain uses TRBV6-5 with TRBJ1-2; the D gene is possibly TRBD1 (6 bases). The germline V gene encodes CDR1 MNHEY and CDR2 SVGAGI. The CDR3 consists of 14 residues. V gave up 1 base and J gave up 4 bases, with 10 bases separating them. The CDR3: CASSYYRAGYGYTF. CDR3 DNA sequence: TGTGCCAGCAGTTACTACAGGGCTGGCTATGGCTACACCTTC.

The rearrangement links TRBV4-3 to TRBJ2-4, with D hard to call. Germline values: CDR1 LGHNA, CDR2 YSLEER. V lost 0 bases to trimming and J lost 0 bases, with 9 bases between them. The CDR3 consists of 16 residues. CDR3 region: CASSQDSAIAKNIQYF. The CDR3 DNA reads as TGCGCCAGCAGCCAAGATTCGGCAATAGCCAAAAACATTCAGTACTTC.

This chain connects TRBV24-1 to TRBJ1-2; D ambiguous. Germline V lookup: CDR1 KGHDR, CDR2 SFDVKD. The CDR3 is 14 residues long. The germline V and J ends were trimmed by 7 bases and 1 base, with 12 bases remaining between them. The CDR3 sequence: CATSSSGDNYGYTF. The CDR3 DNA reads as TGTGCCACCAGCAGTTCAGGAGATAACTATGGCTACACCTTC.

The chain is built from TRBV19 and TRBJ2-7; 7 bases are a match to TRBD1. The germline gives CDR1 LNHDA, CDR2 SQIVND (reference sequence). Losses at the gene ends were 6 bases for V and 0 bases for J; bases not matched to a gene: 8. The CDR3 is 15 amino acids. The CDR3 nucleotides are TGTGCCAGTAGACTACGGGACAGAGCCTCCTACGAGCAGTACTTC. This encodes CASRLRDRASYEQYF.

The chain has TRBV27 and TRBJ1-1; weak D call: TRBD1 (6 bases). The ends were cut back, 5 bases at V and 5 bases at J, with 21 bases in the middle. This CDR3 spans 16 amino acids. Looked up from germline, CDR1 is MNHEY and CDR2 is SMNVEV (reference sequence). In DNA form, the CDR3 reads TGTGCCAGCAGTAGAGGTCTCGGGGGCCATAGGACTGAAGCTTTCTTT. Translated, it gives CASSRGLGGHRTEAFF.